There are a few counts of the clone carrying this T cell receptor beta chain. The antigen is undetermined. This entry belongs to a study of T cells after yellow fever vaccination. Study-wide points: Primary-vaccination clones mostly resurfaced post-booster (more than 95% CD4, roughly 90% CD8).

TCRdb passed the 5' RACE reads through MiXCR, listing each CDR3 protein once. The repertoire holds about 340,000 distinct CDR3 sequences, with 8.7% as singletons. The CDR3 runs to 16 residues. Trimming removed 7 bases at V and 7 bases at J, with 25 bases between. The sequenced sample was PBMCs, obtained on the day of the first yellow fever vaccination. V is TRBV12-3 or TRBV12-4 and J is TRBJ1-1; tentatively, D is TRBD1 (5 bases). The TCR sequence derives from a man aged 18 to 30 who received the YFV17D yellow fever vaccine. Written as DNA, the CDR3 is TGTGCCAGCACTCCGAAGGGACGGGGGGGGGACGGTGAAGCTTTCTTT. It yields the protein CASTPKGRGGDGEAFF.